The present T cell receptor (beta chain) was sequenced within a study of cytomegalovirus exposure and HLA in healthy donors. Study in general: An earlier analysis identified approximately 120 million unique TCR beta sequences in about 179 million T cells.

CDR3 length: 13 amino acids. The germline V gene encodes CDR1 MGHDK and CDR2 SYGVNS. The ends were cut back, 2 bases at V and 7 bases at J, with 9 bases in the middle. About this clone itself: Its cognate antigen is unknown.

A multiplex PCR was run with 60 Vbeta primers and 13 Jbeta primers. Data came from immunoSEQ multiplex PCR; TCRdb stores just in-frame clones and leaves some out. The profile shows roughly 130,000 clones, 75% to 85% of them singletons. Study results and limitations: Per a later analysis, HLA-associated TCR beta chains showed more clonal expansion than other, equally common TCR beta chains. Differences between HLA loci emerged in a later analysis of TCR association rates, with DRB1 most and HLA-C fewest. Several of the most significant clusters appeared, in a later analysis, to be linked to common viral pathogens.

The sequencing input was PBMCs. This receptor was obtained from a male donor in good health and CMV-seronegative. The chain links TRBV25-1 to TRBJ2-1, with D tentatively TRBD2 (5 bases). This CDR3 is CASSESRGNEQFF. In DNA, the CDR3 is TGTGCCAGCAGTGAAAGTCGAGGGAATGAGCAGTTCTTC. The full variable domain, its missing parts supplied by reference TRBV25-1 and TRBJ2-1, is EADIYQTPRYLVIGTGKKITLECSQTMGHDKMYWYQQDPGMELHLIHYSYGVNSTEKGDLSSESTVSRIRTEHFPLTLESARPSHTSQYLCASSESRGNEQFFGPGTRLTVL.